This is a list of T cell receptor beta chains from one sample in a study of CD4 T cells in relation to SARS-CoV-2 and coronaviruses. Repertoires were generated with immunoSEQ multiplex PCR, while TCRdb's copy carries only in-frame clones and drops some. The sample contains more than 15,000 clones, approximately 80% of which appear only once. Their recognized antigens are unknown. The material sequenced was CD4+ T cells from PBMCs, cultured in vitro. The receptors were gathered from a human donor in good health. CDR3s include the opening cysteine and the closing phenylalanine or tryptophan. A D gene is named only where the DNA matches it firmly. Clone size, where shown, is once, few, many, or a class for clones that have expanded.

j_call: TRBJ1-2
clone_size: once
d_call: -
v_call: TRBV2
cdr3_aa: CASQTIANYGYTF
cdr3_nt: TGTGCCAGCCAAACGATCGCGAACTATGGCTACACCTTC

j_call: TRBJ1-2
clone_size: -
d_call: -
v_call: TRBV6-1
cdr3_aa: CASSGGGGGGNYGYTF
cdr3_nt: TGTGCCAGCAGTGGAGGGGGGGGAGGGGGTAACTATGGCTACACCTTC

j_call: TRBJ1-1
clone_size: -
d_call: -
v_call: TRBV18
cdr3_aa: CASSPRGGLRTEAFF
cdr3_nt: TGTGCCAGCTCACCCCGGGGGGGGCTGAGGACTGAAGCTTTCTTT

j_call: TRBJ2-3
clone_size: -
d_call: TRBD2
v_call: TRBV11-2
cdr3_aa: CASRGLAGYTDTQYF
cdr3_nt: TGTGCCAGCAGGGGATTAGCGGGGTACACAGATACGCAGTATTTT

j_call: TRBJ1-1
clone_size: once
d_call: TRBD1
v_call: TRBV29-1
cdr3_aa: CSVAGQGGTEAFF
cdr3_nt: TGCAGCGTTGCGGGACAGGGAGGCACTGAAGCTTTCTTT

j_call: TRBJ2-1
clone_size: -
d_call: TRBD1
v_call: TRBV10-3
cdr3_aa: CAITGTGTYNEQFF
cdr3_nt: TGTGCCATCACCGGGACAGGGACCTACAATGAGCAGTTCTTC

j_call: TRBJ2-3
clone_size: -
d_call: -
v_call: TRBV28
cdr3_aa: CASSLGGGTDTQYF
cdr3_nt: TGTGCCAGCAGTTTGGGGGGCGGTACAGATACGCAGTATTTT

j_call: TRBJ2-5
clone_size: -
d_call: -
v_call: TRBV24-1
cdr3_aa: CATSDRETQYF
cdr3_nt: TGTGCCACCAGTGATCGGGAGACCCAGTACTTC

j_call: TRBJ2-2
clone_size: -
d_call: TRBD1
v_call: TRBV7-3
cdr3_aa: CASSTQPAGTGNTGELFF
cdr3_nt: TGTGCCAGCAGCACTCAACCGGCCGGGACAGGGAACACCGGGGAGCTGTTTTTT

j_call: TRBJ2-5
clone_size: -
d_call: -
v_call: TRBV21-1
cdr3_aa: CASSKGRVVETQYF
cdr3_nt: TGTGCCAGCAGCAAAGGGAGGGTTGTAGAGACCCAGTACTTC

j_call: TRBJ1-4
clone_size: -
d_call: -
v_call: TRBV5-1
cdr3_aa: CASSLAGGSVEKLFF
cdr3_nt: TGCGCCAGCAGCTTGGCTGGGGGTTCGGTTGAAAAACTGTTTTTT

j_call: TRBJ2-3
clone_size: -
d_call: TRBD1
v_call: TRBV20-1
cdr3_aa: CSASWDRGPDTQYF
cdr3_nt: TGCAGTGCTAGTTGGGACAGGGGGCCAGATACGCAGTATTTT

j_call: TRBJ2-5
clone_size: -
d_call: TRBD1
v_call: TRBV19
cdr3_aa: CATTGTGGFGETQYF
cdr3_nt: TGTGCCACAACCGGGACAGGGGGCTTCGGCGAGACCCAGTACTTC

j_call: TRBJ2-7
clone_size: -
d_call: -
v_call: TRBV5-1
cdr3_aa: CASRGGTGVSYEQYF
cdr3_nt: TGCGCCAGCAGGGGGGGGACAGGAGTCTCCTACGAGCAGTACTTC

j_call: TRBJ1-6
clone_size: -
d_call: TRBD1
v_call: TRBV6-1
cdr3_aa: CASSEGAGGSYNSPLHF
cdr3_nt: TGTGCCAGCAGTGAGGGCGCAGGGGGCTCCTATAATTCACCCCTCCACTTT

j_call: TRBJ2-5
clone_size: -
d_call: -
v_call: TRBV19
cdr3_aa: CASSTPGTPQETQYF
cdr3_nt: TGTGCCAGTAGTACCCCCGGGACGCCTCAAGAGACCCAGTACTTC

j_call: TRBJ1-5
clone_size: -
d_call: -
v_call: TRBV19
cdr3_aa: CASSIEISNQPQHF
cdr3_nt: TGTGCCAGTAGTATTGAAATTAGCAATCAGCCCCAGCATTTT

j_call: TRBJ1-1
clone_size: -
d_call: -
v_call: TRBV25-1
cdr3_aa: CASSLSTATEAFF
cdr3_nt: TGTGCCAGCAGTCTATCTACAGCCACTGAAGCTTTCTTT

j_call: TRBJ1-4
clone_size: few
d_call: -
v_call: TRBV27
cdr3_aa: CASSSVGEKLFF
cdr3_nt: TGTGCCAGCAGTTCTGTCGGAGAAAAACTGTTTTTT

j_call: TRBJ1-1
clone_size: -
d_call: -
v_call: TRBV10-3
cdr3_aa: CAIQGMNTEAFF
cdr3_nt: TGTGCCATTCAGGGTATGAACACTGAAGCTTTCTTT

j_call: TRBJ1-1
clone_size: -
d_call: TRBD1
v_call: TRBV28
cdr3_aa: CASREGTVNTEAFF
cdr3_nt: TGTGCCAGCAGAGAGGGGACAGTAAACACTGAAGCTTTCTTT

j_call: TRBJ2-7
clone_size: -
d_call: TRBD1
v_call: TRBV6-5
cdr3_aa: CASDTSQGAFGEQYF
cdr3_nt: TGTGCCAGCGATACTTCACAGGGGGCCTTTGGCGAGCAGTACTTC

j_call: TRBJ1-1
clone_size: -
d_call: -
v_call: TRBV18
cdr3_aa: CASSPSGADTEAFF
cdr3_nt: TGTGCCAGCTCACCCTCCGGGGCGGACACTGAAGCTTTCTTT

j_call: TRBJ2-6
clone_size: -
d_call: -
v_call: TRBV5-4
cdr3_aa: CASSLASGANVLTF
cdr3_nt: TGTGCCAGCAGCTTAGCTTCTGGGGCCAACGTCCTGACTTTC

j_call: TRBJ1-2
clone_size: few
d_call: -
v_call: TRBV19
cdr3_aa: CASISGGAPYGYTF
cdr3_nt: TGTGCCAGTATATCCGGGGGAGCACCCTATGGCTACACCTTC

j_call: TRBJ2-1
clone_size: -
d_call: TRBD1
v_call: TRBV18
cdr3_aa: CASSPQPGTGYNEQFF
cdr3_nt: TGTGCCAGCTCACCACAACCCGGGACAGGATACAATGAGCAGTTCTTC

j_call: TRBJ2-1
clone_size: -
d_call: -
v_call: TRBV5-5
cdr3_aa: CASSLGAGGHYNEQFF
cdr3_nt: TGTGCCAGCAGCTTGGGCGCCGGCGGGCACTACAATGAGCAGTTCTTC

j_call: TRBJ1-2
clone_size: -
d_call: TRBD1
v_call: TRBV20-1
cdr3_aa: CSASNTDRGYGYTF
cdr3_nt: TGCAGTGCTAGTAATACGGACAGGGGCTATGGCTACACCTTC

j_call: TRBJ2-7
clone_size: -
d_call: -
v_call: TRBV30
cdr3_aa: CAWSGRLDGEQYF
cdr3_nt: TGTGCCTGGAGTGGTCGACTAGACGGCGAGCAGTACTTC

j_call: TRBJ2-6
clone_size: -
d_call: TRBD1
v_call: TRBV5-1
cdr3_aa: CASSPGGASSGANVLTF
cdr3_nt: TGCGCCAGCAGCCCAGGGGGCGCCAGCTCTGGGGCCAACGTCCTGACTTTC

j_call: TRBJ2-5
clone_size: -
d_call: TRBD2
v_call: TRBV15
cdr3_aa: CATSRGRAGVGETQYF
cdr3_nt: TGTGCCACCAGCAGAGGGCGAGCGGGAGTCGGTGAGACCCAGTACTTC

j_call: TRBJ2-3
clone_size: -
d_call: -
v_call: TRBV4-1
cdr3_aa: CASSPEQGDTQYF
cdr3_nt: TGCGCCAGCAGCCCCGAACAGGGAGATACGCAGTATTTT

j_call: TRBJ2-7
clone_size: -
d_call: -
v_call: TRBV11-2
cdr3_aa: CASSLGPARGGYEQYF
cdr3_nt: TGTGCCAGCAGCTTAGGGCCGGCTAGAGGGGGCTACGAGCAGTACTTC

j_call: TRBJ2-7
clone_size: -
d_call: -
v_call: TRBV5-4
cdr3_aa: CASSLGGAGSYEQYF
cdr3_nt: TGTGCCAGCAGCTTGGGTGGGGCCGGATCCTACGAGCAGTACTTC

j_call: TRBJ1-2
clone_size: -
d_call: TRBD1
v_call: TRBV9
cdr3_aa: CASSVVGGGNYGYTF
cdr3_nt: TGTGCCAGCAGCGTAGTAGGGGGCGGTAACTATGGCTACACCTTC

j_call: TRBJ2-1
clone_size: -
d_call: TRBD2
v_call: TRBV6-1
cdr3_aa: CASSESRRSGRIDNEQFF
cdr3_nt: TGTGCCAGCAGTGAAAGTCGACGGAGCGGGAGGATCGACAATGAGCAGTTCTTC

j_call: TRBJ1-4
clone_size: -
d_call: -
v_call: TRBV27
cdr3_aa: CASSLSFRGISTNEKLFF
cdr3_nt: TGTGCCAGCAGTTTGTCTTTCCGGGGAATTTCAACTAATGAAAAACTGTTTTTT

j_call: TRBJ2-2
clone_size: -
d_call: TRBD2
v_call: TRBV5-1
cdr3_aa: CASSFAGTSGKPGELFF
cdr3_nt: TGCGCCAGCAGCTTCGCCGGGACTAGCGGCAAGCCCGGGGAGCTGTTTTTT

j_call: TRBJ1-4
clone_size: few
d_call: -
v_call: TRBV18
cdr3_aa: CASSLQRNEKLFF
cdr3_nt: TGTGCCAGCTCACTGCAGCGTAATGAAAAACTGTTTTTT